This entry lists 11 T cell receptor beta chains sequenced from one sample in a study of T-cell reconstitution after alpha-beta-depleted transplantation in children. A library of TCRbeta sequences, prepared with unique molecular identifiers, was generated. One entry per CDR3 protein results from TCRdb running MiXCR on the PCR reads. The sample contains just over 950,000 distinct CDR3 sequences, 25% to 35% of which appear only once. The sequencing used PBMCs, mostly from graft donor cells, collected 360 days after TCRalphabeta/CD19-depleted stem cell transplant. These receptors originate from a boy in the first two years of life who had a stem cell transplant for SCID, so the T cells may come from the graft donor.

The chain joins TRBV2 to TRBJ2-6; 7 bases map to TRBD1. The CDR3 is made up of 16 amino acids. Trimming at V came to 4 bases and at J to 0 bases, leaving 3 bases not matched to a gene. Germline-derived CDR1 and CDR2 are SNHLY and FYNNEI. In DNA, the CDR3 is TGTGCCAGCAGTGCGACAGGGATCTCTGGGGCCAACGTCCTGACTTTC. The encoded protein is CASSATGISGANVLTF.

The chain joins TRBV4-1 to TRBJ1-1, with a weak D call TRBD1 (6 bases). Germline loops: CDR1 MGHRA, CDR2 YSYEKL. This CDR3 spans 14 amino acids. The germline V and J ends were trimmed by 6 bases and 4 bases, with 15 bases remaining between them. The CDR3 sequence: CASSEGVWGTEAFF. In DNA, the CDR3 is TGCGCCAGCAGTGAGGGGGTATGGGGCACTGAAGCTTTCTTT.

This chain uses TRBV12-3 or TRBV12-4 with TRBJ2-3, with 14 bases lining up with TRBD2. The CDR3 length is 17 residues. After removal of 3 bases from V and 4 bases from J, the junction contained 6 bases not matched to a gene. The CDR3 sequence: CASSFGRTSGGSDTQYF. The CDR3 DNA reads TGTGCCAGCAGTTTCGGGAGGACTAGCGGGGGGTCAGATACGCAGTATTTT.

For this clonotype: In this CDR3 the conserved last residue, phenylalanine or tryptophan, is missing, so a read error is likely. The gene calls are TRBV11-2 and TRBJ2-1, with TRBD2 identical over 10 bases. Losses at the gene ends were 5 bases for V and 0 bases for J; bases not matched to a gene: 13. In germline, CDR1 is SGHAT, CDR2 FQNNGV. The CDR3 has 19 residues. In DNA form, the CDR3 reads TGTGCCAGCAGCCCCCGGGCTAGCGGGGGAGTTTACTCCTACAATGAGCAGTTCTAC. It encodes CASSPRASGGVYSYNEQFY.

The chain links TRBV5-1 to TRBJ1-2, with 9 bases aligning to TRBD1. The CDR3 consists of 15 residues. The trim removed 4 bases at V and 3 bases at J, leaving 7 bases unmatched. Germline V lookup: CDR1 SGHRS, CDR2 YFSETQ. CDR3 residues: CASSLGTGRDYGYTF. The CDR3 nucleotides read TGCGCCAGCAGCCTGGGGACAGGGAGGGACTATGGCTACACCTTC.

Only a few counts were recorded for this clonotype. The chain is built from TRBV7-6 and TRBJ2-1; D remains unclear. CDR3 size: 13 residues. The V gene lost 0 bases and the J gene lost 9 bases, with 9 bases spanning the gap. Germline CDR1 SGHVS, CDR2 FNYEAQ. CDR3 DNA: TGTGCCAGCAGCTTAGCGTCCGTGGGTGAGCAGTTCTTC. Its translation: CASSLASVGEQFF. The whole variable domain, filled in from reference TRBV7-6 and TRBJ2-1, reads GAGVSQSPRYKVTKRGQDVALRCDPISGHVSLYWYRQALGQGPEFLTYFNYEAQQDKSGLPNDRFSAERPEGSISTLTIQRTEQRDSAMYRCASSLASVGEQFFGPGTRLTVL.

This chain links TRBV11-2 with TRBJ2-1; D gene uncertain. This CDR3 spans 16 amino acids. Germline lookup yields CDR1 SGHAT and CDR2 FQNNGV. V lost 3 bases to trimming and J lost 1 base, with 13 bases between them. CDR3 loop: CASSFVKGESYNEQFF. The CDR3 nucleotides are TGTGCCAGCAGCTTCGTTAAGGGTGAGTCCTACAATGAGCAGTTCTTC.

CDR3 protein: CASSPGTGQEQYF. CDR3 DNA: TGTGCCAGTAGTCCAGGGACAGGTCAGGAGCAGTACTTC. The chain joins TRBV19 to TRBJ2-7; 8 bases are a match to TRBD1. Germline lookup yields CDR1 LNHDA and CDR2 SQIVND (reference sequence). Trimming removed 5 bases from V and 7 bases from J; junction bases left unmatched: 7. This CDR3 is 13 amino acids long. The complete variable domain, with remaining parts taken from reference TRBV19 and TRBJ2-7, reads DGGITQSPKYLFRKEGQNVTLSCEQNLNHDAMYWYRQDPGQGLRLIYYSQIVNDFQKGDIAEGYSVSREKKESFPLTVTSAQKNPTAFYLCASSPGTGQEQYFGPGTRLTVT.

This clonotype was detected only once. The chain is built from TRBV20-1 and TRBJ1-5, with 7 bases lining up with TRBD1. J lost 0 bases, V lost 6 bases, and 14 bases had no gene match. The CDR3 consists of 17 residues. CDR1 and CDR2 from the germline V gene are DFQATT and SNEGSKA (reference sequence). In DNA form, the CDR3 reads TGCAGTGCCCGAAGACAAGGGACAGTCAATAGCAATCAGCCCCAGCATTTT. Its protein product is CSARRQGTVNSNQPQHF.

This clonotype was detected only a few times. The CDR3: CASSKLAGSYNEQFF. The CDR3 DNA sequence: TGTGCCAGCAGCAAACTAGCGGGCTCCTACAATGAGCAGTTCTTC. The V and J genes are TRBV12-3 or TRBV12-4 and TRBJ2-1, with 9 positions matching TRBD2. The J segment lost 0 bases and the V segment lost 6 bases, leaving 3 bases of the junction unmatched. The CDR3 has 15 amino acids.

The chain has TRBV28 and TRBJ2-5, with TRBD1 as a possible D gene (6 bases). V was clipped by 6 bases and J by 2 bases, with 13 bases between them. This CDR3 comprises 14 residues. Looked up from germline, CDR1 is MDHEN and CDR2 is SYDVKM. The CDR3: CASRAQGQQETQYF. For the CDR3, the DNA is TGTGCCAGCAGGGCACAGGGCCAACAAGAGACCCAGTACTTC.